A selection of T cell receptor beta chains follows, all from one sample in a study of blood T cell repertoires in COVID-19. Clones were sequenced by immunoSEQ multiplex PCR, and TCRdb holds only the in-frame ones, with some missing. The sample consists of 250,000 to 300,000 clones, 75% to 90% of them appearing once. The sequenced material came from peripheral blood. All receptors come from a woman between 70 and 85 years old with COVID-19, enrolled during active disease. Both conserved end residues are part of each CDR3. A D gene is named only where the DNA matches it firmly. Some rows mark clone size as missing; the rest say once, few, many or name a class of expanded clone.

TRBV9	-	TRBD1	TRBJ1-5	CASSDRGTNQPQHF	TGTGCCAGCAGCGACAGGGGTACCAATCAGCCCCAGCATTTT
TRBV30	-	TRBD1	TRBJ1-5	CAWSVTGVGQPQHF	TGTGCCTGGAGTGTGACAGGGGTAGGTCAGCCCCAGCATTTT
TRBV7-9	-	-	TRBJ1-6	CASADIQSSPLHF	TGTGCCAGCGCCGACATACAGAGTTCACCCCTCCACTTT
TRBV3-1/TRBV3-2	once	TRBD2	TRBJ2-1	CASSQAGLAGPENEQFF	TGTGCCAGCAGCCAAGCGGGACTAGCGGGCCCCGAGAATGAGCAGTTCTTC
TRBV28	-	-	TRBJ1-2	CASSFGGARGYTF	TGTGCCAGCAGCTTTGGGGGGGCGAGGGGCTACACCTTC
TRBV5-4	-	-	TRBJ1-1	CASREVGTEAFF	TGTGCCAGCAGGGAGGTTGGAACTGAAGCTTTCTTT
TRBV30	-	-	TRBJ1-5	CAWSGTALGQPQHF	TGTGCCTGGAGTGGGACAGCCCTAGGGCAGCCCCAGCATTTT
TRBV2	-	-	TRBJ1-2	CASSEARTASYGYTF	TGTGCCAGCAGTGAAGCTAGGACAGCCTCCTATGGCTACACCTTC
TRBV6-6	few	-	TRBJ2-7	CASIPYPGGYEQYF	TGTGCCAGCATCCCATACCCCGGCGGCTACGAGCAGTACTTC
TRBV5-6	-	-	TRBJ2-7	CASSLLAGASSYEQYF	TGTGCCAGCAGCTTGCTCGCGGGGGCCTCCTCCTACGAGCAGTACTTC
TRBV10-1	-	TRBD1	TRBJ2-2	CASSPDRGLTGELFF	TGCGCCAGCAGCCCGGACAGGGGGCTTACCGGGGAGCTGTTTTTT
TRBV30	-	-	TRBJ2-1	CAWRLFQLASYNEQFF	TGTGCCTGGAGGTTATTTCAGCTAGCGTCCTACAATGAGCAGTTCTTC
TRBV30	few	-	TRBJ2-1	CAWSPGVRGWSNEQFF	TGTGCCTGGAGTCCCGGGGTCAGGGGCTGGAGCAATGAGCAGTTCTTC
TRBV10-3	-	TRBD2	TRBJ2-1	CATIAGTYNEQFF	TGTGCCACTATAGCGGGGACTTACAATGAGCAGTTCTTC
TRBV6-5	-	TRBD1	TRBJ2-7	CASSPTQGPYEQYF	TGTGCCAGCAGTCCCACACAGGGGCCTTACGAGCAGTACTTC
TRBV7-2	-	-	TRBJ1-3	CASSLVFSGISGNTIYF	TGTGCCAGCAGCTTAGTCTTCTCGGGAATCTCTGGAAACACCATATATTTT
TRBV29-1	once	TRBD1	TRBJ1-3	CSVRQGLPGNTIYF	TGCAGCGTCCGACAGGGCCTTCCGGGGAACACCATATATTTT
TRBV5-6	-	TRBD1	TRBJ1-2	CASRRDRVGGYTF	TGTGCCAGCAGACGCGACAGGGTGGGAGGCTACACCTTC
TRBV20-1	-	-	TRBJ2-3	CSASPTSGTHPNTQYF	TGCAGTGCTAGTCCAACGTCGGGAACTCACCCCAATACGCAGTATTTT
TRBV7-2	-	TRBD1	TRBJ1-5	CASSSTGANQPQHF	TGTGCCAGCAGCTCGACAGGGGCTAATCAGCCCCAGCATTTT
TRBV27	-	TRBD1	TRBJ1-1	CASIGDRGHSMNTEAFF	TGTGCCAGCATAGGGGACAGGGGCCACTCGATGAACACTGAAGCTTTCTTT
TRBV2	-	-	TRBJ1-5	CASSEENNQPQHF	TGTGCCAGCAGCGAGGAGAACAATCAGCCCCAGCATTTT
TRBV24-1	once	-	TRBJ1-1	CAPDGANTEAFF	TGTGCCCCGGATGGGGCGAACACTGAAGCTTTCTTT
TRBV5-1	-	TRBD1	TRBJ1-5	CASSSGTGDGQPQHF	TGCGCCAGCAGCTCCGGGACAGGGGACGGTCAGCCCCAGCATTTT
TRBV5-1	-	-	TRBJ1-6	CASSLAALDSPLHF	TGCGCCAGCAGCTTGGCCGCGTTAGATTCACCCCTCCACTTT
TRBV27	-	-	TRBJ1-2	CASSYNRRGINGYTF	TGTGCCAGCAGCTATAACCGCAGGGGAATTAATGGCTACACCTTC
TRBV5-1	-	TRBD1	TRBJ2-5	CASSTDRAQETQYF	TGCGCCAGCAGCACTGACAGGGCCCAAGAGACCCAGTACTTC
TRBV13	once	-	TRBJ1-6	CASSRQGSNSPLHF	TGTGCCAGCAGCCGGCAGGGTTCTAATTCACCCCTCCACTTT
TRBV2	-	-	TRBJ1-5	CASSETGQVNQPQHF	TGTGCCAGCAGTGAAACCGGCCAGGTTAATCAGCCCCAGCATTTT
TRBV10-3	-	TRBD2	TRBJ2-7	CAIGRGPNYLLGEQYF	TGTGCCATCGGGAGGGGACCCAACTACTTACTCGGGGAGCAGTACTTC
TRBV18	-	TRBD1	TRBJ1-1	CASSPVDTGGYNTEAFF	TGTGCCAGCTCACCGGTGGATACAGGGGGCTACAACACTGAAGCTTTCTTT
TRBV19	-	TRBD1	TRBJ2-1	CASSLSGQAQFF	TGTGCCAGTAGTTTATCGGGACAGGCTCAGTTCTTC
TRBV10-1	once	TRBD2	TRBJ2-1	CASSSGTSLLF	TGCGCCAGCAGCTCCGGGACTAGCCTGCTCTTC
TRBV5-4	-	TRBD1	TRBJ2-7	CASSPGGANEQYF	TGTGCCAGCAGCCCAGGGGGAGCGAACGAGCAGTACTTC
TRBV6-2/TRBV6-3	few	-	TRBJ2-6	CASSTAGSPSGANVLTF	TGTGCCAGCAGTACTGCCGGGAGTCCCTCTGGGGCCAACGTCCTGACTTTC
TRBV29-1	-	-	TRBJ1-1	CSVAGTLGHTEAFF	TGCAGCGTTGCCGGGACATTGGGGCACACTGAAGCTTTCTTT
TRBV28	-	TRBD1	TRBJ1-1	CASSLFTGGGTEAFF	TGTGCCAGCAGTTTGTTTACAGGGGGCGGCACTGAAGCTTTCTTT
TRBV4-3	-	TRBD2	TRBJ2-2	CASSQEGGGTGELFF	TGCGCCAGCAGCCAAGAGGGCGGGGGTACCGGGGAGCTGTTTTTT
TRBV18	-	-	TRBJ2-3	CASSSTGSTDTQYF	TGTGCCAGCTCATCAACGGGGAGCACAGATACGCAGTATTTT
TRBV24-1	-	-	TRBJ2-1	CATSDPSSGNNEQFF	TGTGCCACCAGTGACCCCTCCTCAGGGAACAATGAGCAGTTCTTC
TRBV5-1	once	TRBD1	TRBJ1-1	CASSPDRALNTEAFF	TGCGCCAGCAGCCCGGACAGGGCCCTGAACACTGAAGCTTTCTTT
TRBV24-1	-	-	TRBJ2-3	CATSDPGGTDTQYF	TGTGCCACCAGTGACCCTGGAGGGACAGATACGCAGTATTTT
TRBV2	-	TRBD2	TRBJ2-3	CASSVLSGGGDTQYF	TGTGCCAGCAGTGTTCTAAGCGGGGGTGGGGATACGCAGTATTTT